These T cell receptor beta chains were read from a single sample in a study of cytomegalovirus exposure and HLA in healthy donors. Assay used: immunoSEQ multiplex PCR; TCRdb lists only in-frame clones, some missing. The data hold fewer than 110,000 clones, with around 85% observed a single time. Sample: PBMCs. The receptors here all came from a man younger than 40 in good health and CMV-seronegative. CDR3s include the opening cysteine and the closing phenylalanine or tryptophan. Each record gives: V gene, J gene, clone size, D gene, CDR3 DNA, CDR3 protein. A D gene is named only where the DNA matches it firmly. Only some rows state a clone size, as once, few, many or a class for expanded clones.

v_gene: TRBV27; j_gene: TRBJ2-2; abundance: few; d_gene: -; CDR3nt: TGTGCCAGCAGTCATTCCCCGGGAGCCCCCGGGGAGCTGTTTTTT; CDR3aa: CASSHSPGAPGELFF
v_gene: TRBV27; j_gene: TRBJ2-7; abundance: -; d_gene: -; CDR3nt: TGTGCCAGCAGTCCCCTTTTTGTGGGGCTAACCTACGAGCAGTACTTC; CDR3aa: CASSPLFVGLTYEQYF
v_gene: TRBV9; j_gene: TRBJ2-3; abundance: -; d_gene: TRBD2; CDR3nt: TGTGCCAGCAGTGACGGGAGGTCCAGAACAGATACGCAGTATTTT; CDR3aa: CASSDGRSRTDTQYF
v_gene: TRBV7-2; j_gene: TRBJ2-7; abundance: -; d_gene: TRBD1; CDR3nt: TGTGCCTCCAGTAGGGGGCAGGCCTACGAGCAGTACTTC; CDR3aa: CASSRGQAYEQYF
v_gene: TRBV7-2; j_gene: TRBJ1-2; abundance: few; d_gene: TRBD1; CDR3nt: TGTGCCAGCAGCCAGGACAGGGATGCTGGCTACACCTTC; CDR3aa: CASSQDRDAGYTF
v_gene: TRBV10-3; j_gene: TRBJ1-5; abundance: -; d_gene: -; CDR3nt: TGTGCCATCAGTGGGACAGACAATCAGCCCCAGCATTTT; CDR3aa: CAISGTDNQPQHF
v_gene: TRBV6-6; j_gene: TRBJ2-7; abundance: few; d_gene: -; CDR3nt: TGTGCCAGCACGCTACACAGGGACTCCTACGAGCAGTACTTC; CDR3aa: CASTLHRDSYEQYF
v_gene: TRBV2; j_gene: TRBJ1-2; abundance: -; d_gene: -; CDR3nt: TGTGCCAGCAGGGGCGGGACGGCTCATGGCTACACCTTC; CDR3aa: CASRGGTAHGYTF
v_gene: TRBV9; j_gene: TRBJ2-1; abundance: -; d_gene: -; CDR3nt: TGTGCCAGCAGCGTGTCGGCTAGCTTCCCGCATGAGCAGTTCTTC; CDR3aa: CASSVSASFPHEQFF
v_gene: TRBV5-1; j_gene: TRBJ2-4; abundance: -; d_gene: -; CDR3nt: TGCGCCAGCAGCTTGGGAAGTAGTGGAGACATTCAGTACTTC; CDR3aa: CASSLGSSGDIQYF
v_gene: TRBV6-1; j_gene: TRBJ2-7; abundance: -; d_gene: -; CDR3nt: TGTGCCAGCAGTGAAGGGCAGATTCGTTCGAACTTC; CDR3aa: CASSEGQIRSNF
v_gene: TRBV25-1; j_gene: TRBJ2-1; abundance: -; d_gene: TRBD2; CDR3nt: TGTGCCAGCAGCGCTACTAGCGGGAGATCCTACAATGAGCAGTTCTTC; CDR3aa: CASSATSGRSYNEQFF
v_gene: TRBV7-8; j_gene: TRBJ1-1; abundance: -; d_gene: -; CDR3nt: TGTGCCAGCAGCTTAGATGTCTCAGCGAGCACTGAAGCTTTCTTT; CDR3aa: CASSLDVSASTEAFF
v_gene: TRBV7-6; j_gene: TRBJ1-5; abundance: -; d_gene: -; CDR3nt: TGTGCCAGCAGCTTAGGGGCAGGGGATCAGCCCCAGCATTTT; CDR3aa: CASSLGAGDQPQHF
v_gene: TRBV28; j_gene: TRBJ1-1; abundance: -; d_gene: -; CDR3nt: TGTGCCACCTCAATGGGAGGGGGAAGCACTGAAGCTTTCTTT; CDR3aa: CATSMGGGSTEAFF
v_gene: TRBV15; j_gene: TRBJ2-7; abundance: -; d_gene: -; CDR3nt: TGTGCCACCAGCAACACAGGGTTAGCCGGCGAGCAGTACTTC; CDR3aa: CATSNTGLAGEQYF
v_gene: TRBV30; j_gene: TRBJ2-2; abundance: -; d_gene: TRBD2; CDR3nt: TGTGCCTGGCCGGGACTACTTAACACCGGGGAGCTGTTTTTT; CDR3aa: CAWPGLLNTGELFF
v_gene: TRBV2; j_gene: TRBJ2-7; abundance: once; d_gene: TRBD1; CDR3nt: TGTGCCAGCTTTCTAAGGACAGGGTCCTACGAGCAGTACTTC; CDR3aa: CASFLRTGSYEQYF
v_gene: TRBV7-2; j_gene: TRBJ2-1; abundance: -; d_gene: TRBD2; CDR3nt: TGTGCCAGCAGTTTACCGGGACTAGCGGTAAATGAGCAGTTCTTC; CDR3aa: CASSLPGLAVNEQFF
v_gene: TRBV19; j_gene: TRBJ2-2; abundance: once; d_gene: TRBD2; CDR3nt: TGTGCCAGTAGTATATTGACTAGCGGGGCCCGGGAGCTGTTTTTT; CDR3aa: CASSILTSGARELFF
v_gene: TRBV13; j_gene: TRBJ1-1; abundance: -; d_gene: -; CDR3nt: TGTGCCAGCAGCAATCGCGGGGCGGGGAGCACTGAAGCTTTCTTT; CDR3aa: CASSNRGAGSTEAFF
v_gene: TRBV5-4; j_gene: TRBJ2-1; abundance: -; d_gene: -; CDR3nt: TGTGCCAGCAGCACTGGTTCCACAGGGTCCCCCTACAATGAGCAGTTCTTC; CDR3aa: CASSTGSTGSPYNEQFF
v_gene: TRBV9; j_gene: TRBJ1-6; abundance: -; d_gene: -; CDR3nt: TGTGCCAGCAGCCATCCGGAGGGACCGTATAATTCACCCCTCCACTTT; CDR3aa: CASSHPEGPYNSPLHF
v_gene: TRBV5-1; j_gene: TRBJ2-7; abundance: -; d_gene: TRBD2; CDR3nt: TGCGCCAGCAGCTCGCCGAGTTCTAGCGGGAACTCCTACGAGCAGTACTTC; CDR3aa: CASSSPSSSGNSYEQYF
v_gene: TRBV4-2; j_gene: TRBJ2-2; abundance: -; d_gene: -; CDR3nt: TGTGCCAGCAGCCAAGATCGGGGTTACACCGGGGAGCTGTTTTTT; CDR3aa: CASSQDRGYTGELFF
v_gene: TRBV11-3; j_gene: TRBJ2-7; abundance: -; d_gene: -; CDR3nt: TGTGCCAGCAGCTTAGGCTCGGACAGCTCCTACGAGCAGTACTTC; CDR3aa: CASSLGSDSSYEQYF
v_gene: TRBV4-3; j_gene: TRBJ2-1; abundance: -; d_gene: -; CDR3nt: TGCGCCAGCAGCCCACAAGGACTCCCTAACGATGAGCAGTTCTTC; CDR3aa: CASSPQGLPNDEQFF
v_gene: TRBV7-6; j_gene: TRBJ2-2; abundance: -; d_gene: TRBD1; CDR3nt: TGTGCCAGCAGCACCGGGACAGGGGGAAACACCGGGGAGCTGTTTTTT; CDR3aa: CASSTGTGGNTGELFF
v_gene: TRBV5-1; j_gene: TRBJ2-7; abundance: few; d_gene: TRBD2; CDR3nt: TGCGCCAGCGCTGGACTAGCGGGAGGCGAGCAGTACTTC; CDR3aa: CASAGLAGGEQYF
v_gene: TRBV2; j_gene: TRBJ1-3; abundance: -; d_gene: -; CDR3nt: TGTGCCAGCACCCTAGGGGGCTCTGGAAACACCATATATTTT; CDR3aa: CASTLGGSGNTIYF
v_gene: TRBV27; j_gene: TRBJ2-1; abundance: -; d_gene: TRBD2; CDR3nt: TGTGCCAGCAGCAAGACTAGCGGATACAATGAGCAGTTCTTC; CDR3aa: CASSKTSGYNEQFF
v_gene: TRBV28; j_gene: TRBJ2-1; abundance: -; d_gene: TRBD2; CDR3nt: TGTGCCAGCAGGAGACTAGCGGCCTACAATGAGCAGTTCTTC; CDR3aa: CASRRLAAYNEQFF
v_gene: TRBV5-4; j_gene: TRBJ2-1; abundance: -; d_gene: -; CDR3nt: TGTGCCAGCAGCTTGGCCGGTCCTCGGTGGGGGGAGTCCTACAATGAGCAGTTCTTC; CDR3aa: CASSLAGPRWGESYNEQFF
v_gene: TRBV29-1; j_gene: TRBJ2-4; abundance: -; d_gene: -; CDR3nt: TGCAGCGTTGTAACCCTTTCCACAGGATTAAACATTCAGTACTTC; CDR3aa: CSVVTLSTGLNIQYF
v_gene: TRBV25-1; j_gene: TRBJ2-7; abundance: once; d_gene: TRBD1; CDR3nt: TGTGCCAGCAGTGCCCTAGCCGGGACAGGGGGCGTGTCCGAGCAGTACTTC; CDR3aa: CASSALAGTGGVSEQYF
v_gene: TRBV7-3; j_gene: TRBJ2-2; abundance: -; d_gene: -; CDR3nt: TGTGCCAGCAGCTTAACGTGGGCAGCTGAGAACACCGGGGAGCTGTTTTTT; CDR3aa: CASSLTWAAENTGELFF
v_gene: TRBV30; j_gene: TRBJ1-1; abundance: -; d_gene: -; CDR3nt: TGTGCCTGGAGTGTACAAATAAGGGGGACGTTTGAAGCTTTCTTT; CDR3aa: CAWSVQIRGTFEAFF
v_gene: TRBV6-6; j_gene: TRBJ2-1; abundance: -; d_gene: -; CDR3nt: TGTGCCAGCAGTTACAAAGAGGGTGAGCAGTTCTTC; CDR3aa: CASSYKEGEQFF
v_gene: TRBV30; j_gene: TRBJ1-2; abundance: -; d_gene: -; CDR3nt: TGTGCCTGGAGTCAGGTCCGTTTCACCTTC; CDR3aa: CAWSQVRFTF
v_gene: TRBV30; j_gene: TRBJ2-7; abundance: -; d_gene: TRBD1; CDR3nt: TGTGCTCTCATCCCCCGGGACAGAAGAACCTACGAGCAGTACTTC; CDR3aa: CALIPRDRRTYEQYF
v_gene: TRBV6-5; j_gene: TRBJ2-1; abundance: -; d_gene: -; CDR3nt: TGTGCCAGCAGTTCGGGGAGCTCCTACAATGAGCAGTTCTTC; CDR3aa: CASSSGSSYNEQFF
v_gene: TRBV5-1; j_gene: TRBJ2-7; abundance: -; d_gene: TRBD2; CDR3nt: TGCGCCAGCAACACGACTAGCGGGAGGAGCTCCTACGAGCAGTACTTC; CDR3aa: CASNTTSGRSSYEQYF
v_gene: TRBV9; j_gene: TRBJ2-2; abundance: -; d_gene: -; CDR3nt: TGTGCCAGCAGCGTGGGCCACATGGGGGGCACCGGGGAGCTGTTTTTT; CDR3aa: CASSVGHMGGTGELFF
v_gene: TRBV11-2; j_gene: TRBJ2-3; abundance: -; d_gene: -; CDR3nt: TGTGCCAGCAGCGCCACGGAGGATACGCAGTATTTT; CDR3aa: CASSATEDTQYF
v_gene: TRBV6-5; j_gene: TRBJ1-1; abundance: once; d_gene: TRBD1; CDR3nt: TGTGCCAGCAGTCCCGGGACAGGGGGAACTGAAGCTTTCTTT; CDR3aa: CASSPGTGGTEAFF